These T cell receptor beta chains were read from a single sample in a study of blood T cell repertoires in COVID-19. Generated by immunoSEQ multiplex PCR, the TCRdb table keeps only in-frame clones and is missing some. The sample consists of 50,000 to 70,000 clones, about 75% of them appearing once. The sequencing input was PBMCs or T cells enriched from blood (not recorded which). The receptors stem from a woman aged 55-70 years who had been exposed to COVID-19. CDR3s include the opening cysteine and the closing phenylalanine or tryptophan. D genes are given only for firm matches. Clone size is stated in some rows and not others, as once, few, many or a class when expanded.

clone_size	v_call	j_call	d_call	cdr3_length	cdr3_aa	cdr3_nt
few	TRBV28	TRBJ1-1	TRBD1	15	CASSRQGALLTEAFF	TGTGCCAGCAGTAGACAGGGGGCGCTGCTCACTGAAGCTTTCTTT
once	TRBV10-3	TRBJ2-1	.	17	CAISESERQSSYNEQFF	TGTGCCATCAGTGAGTCGGAAAGACAGAGCTCCTACAATGAGCAGTTCTTC
.	TRBV5-1	TRBJ1-1	TRBD1	14	CASSGTAQNTEAFF	TGCGCCAGCAGTGGGACAGCTCAGAACACTGAAGCTTTCTTT
.	TRBV11-2	TRBJ1-2	.	17	CASSLDLGVGLIYGYTF	TGTGCCAGCAGCTTAGATCTAGGCGTCGGGTTAATCTATGGCTACACCTTC
once	TRBV6-2/TRBV6-3	TRBJ2-2	TRBD2	15	CASSSGTSGTGELFF	TGTGCCAGCAGCTCCGGGACTAGCGGTACCGGGGAGCTGTTTTTT
.	TRBV5-4	TRBJ2-2	.	16	CASSPGVRTNTGELFF	TGTGCCAGCAGCCCCGGGGTGCGAACGAACACCGGGGAGCTGTTTTTT
.	TRBV18	TRBJ2-5	TRBD1	13	CASSRGQQETQYF	TGTGCCAGCTCACGGGGACAGCAAGAGACCCAGTACTTC
.	TRBV28	TRBJ2-1	.	13	CASSREAGREQFF	TGTGCCAGCAGTCGAGAAGCGGGTAGAGAGCAGTTCTTC
few	TRBV5-1	TRBJ2-3	TRBD2	14	CASSSGTSERTQYF	TGCGCCAGCAGCTCTGGGACTAGCGAGCGTACGCAGTATTTT
.	TRBV9	TRBJ2-3	.	14	CASSGLAATDTQYF	TGTGCCAGCAGCGGCTTAGCGGCCACAGATACGCAGTATTTT
.	TRBV25-1	TRBJ1-2	.	14	CASSDTGSRYGYTF	TGTGCCAGCAGCGATACAGGGTCCCGGTATGGCTACACCTTC
many	TRBV2	TRBJ1-1	.	14	CASSKSGENTEAFF	TGTGCCAGTTCCAAATCGGGGGAGAACACTGAAGCTTTCTTT
.	TRBV6-1	TRBJ2-2	.	15	CASSEGRENTGELFF	TGTGCCAGCAGTGAGGGCAGGGAGAACACCGGGGAGCTGTTTTTT
.	TRBV3-1/TRBV3-2	TRBJ2-7	.	14	CASSSKQFTYEQYF	TGTGCCAGCAGCTCCAAACAGTTTACCTACGAGCAGTACTTC
.	TRBV7-9	TRBJ2-5	.	15	CASSLGREWMETQYF	TGTGCCAGCAGCTTAGGCCGGGAGTGGATGGAGACCCAGTACTTC
.	TRBV25-1	TRBJ1-2	.	12	CATVGQAGGYTF	TGTGCCACCGTGGGGCAAGCGGGGGGCTACACCTTC
.	TRBV29-1	TRBJ1-2	TRBD1	14	CSVELGTGLGGYTF	TGCAGCGTTGAATTGGGGACAGGGCTCGGAGGCTACACCTTC
few	TRBV27	TRBJ1-2	.	14	CASSFLPLYQGYTF	TGTGCCAGCAGTTTCCTCCCGTTGTATCAGGGCTACACCTTC
.	TRBV19	TRBJ2-7	TRBD2	15	CASSGGTSGRSEQYF	TGTGCCAGTAGTGGGGGGACTAGCGGGAGAAGCGAGCAGTACTTC
once	TRBV6-1	TRBJ2-7	.	16	CASSERDIPRLQEQYF	TGTGCCAGCAGTGAACGGGACATCCCCCGCCTACAGGAGCAGTACTTC
few	TRBV11-2	TRBJ1-4	.	15	CASSFNQGRSEKLFF	TGTGCCAGCAGCTTCAATCAGGGTAGGAGTGAAAAACTGTTTTTT
.	TRBV9	TRBJ2-2	TRBD2	15	CASRRGAGVGGELFF	TGTGCCAGCAGAAGAGGAGCGGGAGTAGGCGGGGAGCTGTTTTTT
once	TRBV30	TRBJ1-1	TRBD1	15	CAWKGQAGRNTEAFF	TGTGCCTGGAAAGGACAGGCAGGGAGGAACACTGAAGCTTTCTTT
few	TRBV3-1/TRBV3-2	TRBJ1-4	TRBD1	16	CASSQARTGWNEKLFF	TGTGCCAGCAGCCAAGCCCGGACAGGGTGGAATGAAAAACTGTTTTTT
.	TRBV2	TRBJ1-1	.	14	CASRGDQTHTEAFF	TGTGCCAGCAGAGGAGACCAGACCCACACTGAAGCTTTCTTT
.	TRBV6-5	TRBJ1-1	.	12	CASGQLNTEAFF	TGTGCCAGCGGACAGTTGAACACTGAAGCTTTCTTT
.	TRBV27	TRBJ1-6	.	12	CASSFLDSPLHF	TGTGCCAGCAGTTTTTTAGATTCACCCCTCCACTTT
few	TRBV7-9	TRBJ2-5	.	11	CASGRSGTQYF	TGTGCCAGCGGCCGTTCGGGAACCCAGTACTTC
.	TRBV30	TRBJ1-2	.	13	CASQILANYGYTF	TGTGCCTCTCAGATACTAGCTAACTATGGCTACACCTTC
.	TRBV28	TRBJ1-6	TRBD1	15	CASRTGSPMNSPLHF	TGTGCCAGCAGGACAGGGTCGCCTATGAATTCACCCCTCCACTTT
.	TRBV27	TRBJ1-1	.	16	CASSFNPGRGNTEAFF	TGTGCCAGCAGTTTCAACCCCGGGCGGGGGAACACTGAAGCTTTCTTT
.	TRBV14	TRBJ1-2	TRBD1	15	CASSSTGVAAYGYTF	TGTGCCAGCAGCTCAACAGGGGTGGCGGCCTATGGCTACACCTTC
.	TRBV9	TRBJ2-2	.	13	CASSYRETGELFF	TGTGCCAGCAGCTACAGAGAAACCGGGGAGCTGTTTTTT
.	TRBV29-1	TRBJ1-1	.	15	CSVASGRGPNTEAFF	TGCAGCGTTGCGTCTGGGCGGGGACCGAACACTGAAGCTTTCTTT
.	TRBV9	TRBJ2-1	.	14	CASSLRLDYNEQFF	TGTGCCAGCAGCTTACGACTAGACTACAATGAGCAGTTCTTC
.	TRBV7-2	TRBJ1-5	TRBD1	15	CASKPPGQNNQPQHF	TGTGCCAGCAAGCCACCGGGACAGAACAACCAGCCCCAGCATTTT
.	TRBV27	TRBJ2-1	TRBD2	14	CASNERGTYNEQFF	TGTGCCAGCAACGAGCGGGGGACCTACAATGAGCAGTTCTTC
once	TRBV6-5	TRBJ1-6	TRBD1	15	CASSSWTGGGSPLHF	TGTGCCAGCAGTTCCTGGACAGGGGGGGGATCACCCCTCCACTTT
.	TRBV2	TRBJ2-3	.	15	CASSDSRARTDTQYF	TGTGCCAGCAGTGATAGCAGGGCGCGCACAGATACGCAGTATTTT
few	TRBV19	TRBJ2-6	.	15	CASSIRVSGANVLTF	TGTGCCAGTAGTATTCGGGTCTCTGGGGCCAACGTCCTGACTTTC
.	TRBV27	TRBJ2-1	.	12	CASSTTRNEQFF	TGTGCCAGCAGTACTACTAGGAATGAGCAGTTCTTC
.	TRBV7-2	TRBJ2-7	TRBD2	12	CASRGLAGVQYF	TGTGCCAGCAGGGGACTAGCGGGAGTGCAGTACTTC
.	TRBV6-1	TRBJ1-2	TRBD1	18	CASSDVRDREKEDYGYTF	TGTGCCAGCAGTGATGTCCGCGACAGGGAGAAAGAAGACTATGGCTACACCTTC
.	TRBV5-4	TRBJ1-1	.	14	CASSLGGRDTEAFF	TGTGCCAGCAGCTTGGGAGGGAGGGACACTGAAGCTTTCTTT
.	TRBV19	TRBJ2-1	TRBD2	13	CASSTDRISGRIF	TGTGCCAGTAGTACGGACAGGATAAGCGGGAGGATCTTC
few	TRBV2	TRBJ2-5	.	15	CASSVGRVSQETQYF	TGTGCCAGCAGTGTAGGGCGGGTATCCCAAGAGACCCAGTACTTC
few	TRBV20-1	TRBJ1-1	.	13	CSASWGQNTEAFF	TGCAGTGCTAGTTGGGGACAGAACACTGAAGCTTTCTTT
once	TRBV5-1	TRBJ1-2	TRBD1	16	CASSLGVDRVVSGYTF	TGCGCCAGCAGCTTGGGTGTGGACAGGGTGGTCTCTGGCTACACCTTC
.	TRBV10-3	TRBJ1-6	.	14	CAISERDNNSPLHF	TGTGCCATCAGTGAACGGGACAATAATTCACCCCTCCACTTT
.	TRBV7-2	TRBJ2-2	TRBD2	16	CASSREGNPNTGELFF	TGTGCCAGCAGCCGGGAGGGGAACCCGAACACCGGGGAGCTGTTTTTT
.	TRBV29-1	TRBJ2-7	.	11	CSVGTGREQYF	TGCAGCGTTGGAACAGGGCGCGAGCAGTACTTC
.	TRBV29-1	TRBJ1-2	TRBD1	12	CSVWTGSDGYTF	TGCAGCGTGTGGACAGGGTCGGATGGCTACACCTTC
few	TRBV28	TRBJ2-5	.	13	CASSPPSVVTQYF	TGTGCCAGCAGTCCACCTTCGGTGGTGACCCAGTACTTC
few	TRBV28	TRBJ1-5	.	12	CASSLETQPQHF	TGTGCCAGCAGTTTGGAGACCCAGCCCCAGCATTTT
.	TRBV30	TRBJ2-2	.	15	CAWSVEGEDTGELFF	TGTGCCTGGAGTGTAGAGGGAGAGGACACCGGGGAGCTGTTTTTT
few	TRBV5-1	TRBJ2-4	.	14	CASSAGLAKNIQYF	TGCGCCAGCAGCGCGGGACTAGCCAAAAACATTCAGTACTTC
few	TRBV10-2	TRBJ1-6	.	14	CASSKTGGNSPLHF	TGCGCCAGCAGCAAGACAGGTGGGAATTCACCCCTCCACTTT
.	TRBV5-1	TRBJ1-1	TRBD1	16	CASSLTNRGQGTEAFF	TGCGCCAGCAGCTTAACCAACAGGGGGCAGGGCACTGAAGCTTTCTTT
.	TRBV19	TRBJ2-1	TRBD2	15	CASSDSGSSYNEQFF	TGTGCCAGTAGTGATAGCGGGAGCTCCTACAATGAGCAGTTCTTC